The T cell receptor beta chain described here comes from a study of blood T cell repertoires in COVID-19. About the study: Italy, Spain and the United States were the sources of the convalescent and acute COVID-19 samples. The cDNA or gDNA used as material had been derived from T cells, B-cell-depleted T cells, or PBMCs.

Original analysis: Estimated nucleated cell counts came from reference gene primer amplification. The repertoire was sequenced with immunoSEQ multiplex PCR; TCRdb's copy has only in-frame clones and lacks some. That table gives V, J and clone size, and the DNA gave D and trimming. Among 300,000 to 500,000 clones listed, nearly 90% were seen once. This clonotype was obtained from a woman in her 40s with acute COVID-19. Material for sequencing was PBMCs or T cells enriched from blood (not recorded which).

The CDR3 sequence: CASSSLARGGQETQYF. For the CDR3, the DNA is TGCGCCAGCAGCTCGTTGGCTAGGGGGGGGCAAGAGACCCAGTACTTC. The chain carries TRBV5-1 and TRBJ2-5; TRBD2 is a possible D gene (7 bases). From germline, CDR1 is SGHRS and CDR2 YFSETQ. The CDR3 contains 16 residues. Trimming pared 3 bases from V and 2 bases from J, leaving 17 bases between.